This TCR delta chain emerged from a study of gamma-delta chains in newborns, infants, children. Across the whole study: Innate gammadelta T cells reportedly expand polyclonally right after birth, driven by microbial exposure, per the title.

TCRdb re-called the reads via CATT. The sample has 8,600 or so delta-chain clones; 3% to 4% are singletons. This clone was observed a few times. There are 19 residues in the CDR3. Trimming cost V 0 bases and J 0 bases, with 14 bases left between them. CDR1 is GEAIGNYY and CDR2 is EKD in the germline V gene. This clonotype originated in a child who was a newborn, infant or young child, either healthy, febrile or measles-vaccinated (not recorded which). Material for sequencing was blood. The chain employs TRDV2 and TRDJ3; possibly TRDD3 for D (6 bases). Here the J gene was assigned by germline matching of the DNA, as TCRdb has none. This CDR3 reads CACDTGGYTSSWDTRQMFF. The DNA for the CDR3 is TGTGCCTGTGACACCGGCGGATACACGAGCTCCTGGGACACCCGACAGATGTTTTTC.